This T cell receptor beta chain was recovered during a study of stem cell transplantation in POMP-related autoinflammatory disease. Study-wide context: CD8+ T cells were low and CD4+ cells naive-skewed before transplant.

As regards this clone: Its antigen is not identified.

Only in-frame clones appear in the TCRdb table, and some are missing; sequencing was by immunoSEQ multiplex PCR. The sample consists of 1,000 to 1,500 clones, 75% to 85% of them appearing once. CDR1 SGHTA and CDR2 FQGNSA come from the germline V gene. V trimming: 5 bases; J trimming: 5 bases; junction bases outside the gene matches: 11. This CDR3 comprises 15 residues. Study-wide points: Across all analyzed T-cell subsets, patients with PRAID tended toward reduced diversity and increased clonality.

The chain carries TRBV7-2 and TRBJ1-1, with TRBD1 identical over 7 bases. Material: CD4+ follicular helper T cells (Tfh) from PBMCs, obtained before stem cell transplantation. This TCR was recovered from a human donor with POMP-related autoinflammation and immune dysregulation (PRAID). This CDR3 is CASSPRDSGFTEAFF. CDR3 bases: TGTGCCAGCAGCCCCCGGGACAGTGGGTTTACTGAAGCTTTCTTT.